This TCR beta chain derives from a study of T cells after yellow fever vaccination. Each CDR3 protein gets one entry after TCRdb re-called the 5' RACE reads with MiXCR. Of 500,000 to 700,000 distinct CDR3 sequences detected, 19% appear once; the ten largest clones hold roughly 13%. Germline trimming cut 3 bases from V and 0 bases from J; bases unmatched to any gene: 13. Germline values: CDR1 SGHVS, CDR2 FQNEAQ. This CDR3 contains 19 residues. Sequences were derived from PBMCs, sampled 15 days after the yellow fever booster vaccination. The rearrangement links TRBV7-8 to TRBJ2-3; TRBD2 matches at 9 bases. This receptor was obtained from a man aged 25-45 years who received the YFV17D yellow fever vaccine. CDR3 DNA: TGTGCCAGCAGCTTTTTGGGATCCTATAGCGGGGGAAGCACAGATACGCAGTATTTT. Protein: CASSFLGSYSGGSTDTQYF.